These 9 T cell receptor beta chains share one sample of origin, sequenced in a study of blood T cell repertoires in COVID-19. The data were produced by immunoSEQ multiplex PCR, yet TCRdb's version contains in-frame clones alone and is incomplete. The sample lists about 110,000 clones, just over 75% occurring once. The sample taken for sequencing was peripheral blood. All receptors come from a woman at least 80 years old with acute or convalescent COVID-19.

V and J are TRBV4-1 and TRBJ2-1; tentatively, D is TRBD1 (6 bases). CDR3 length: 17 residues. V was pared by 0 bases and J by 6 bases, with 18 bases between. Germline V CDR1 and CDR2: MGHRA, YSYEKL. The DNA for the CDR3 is TGCGCCAGCAGCCAAGATTCAGGGGAGCATCGTATCAATGAGCAGTTCTTC. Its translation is CASSQDSGEHRINEQFF.

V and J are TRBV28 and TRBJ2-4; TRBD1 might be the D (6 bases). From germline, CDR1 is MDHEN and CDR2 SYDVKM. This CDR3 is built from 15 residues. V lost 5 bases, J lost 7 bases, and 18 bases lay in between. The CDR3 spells CASSPAVMGANIQYF. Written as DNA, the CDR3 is TGTGCCAGCAGTCCGGCGGTAATGGGGGCCAACATTCAGTACTTC. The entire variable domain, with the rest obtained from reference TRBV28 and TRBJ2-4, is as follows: DVKVTQSSRYLVKRTGEKVFLECVQDMDHENMFWYRQDPGLGLRLIYFSYDVKMKEKGDIPEGYSVSREKKERFSLILESASTNQTSMYLCASSPAVMGANIQYFGAGTRLSVL.

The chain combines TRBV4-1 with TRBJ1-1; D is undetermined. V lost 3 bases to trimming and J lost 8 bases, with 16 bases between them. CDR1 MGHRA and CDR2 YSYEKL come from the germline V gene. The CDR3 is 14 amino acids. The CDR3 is CASSHRGSPIEAFF. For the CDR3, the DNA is TGCGCCAGCAGCCACCGTGGCAGTCCGATAGAAGCTTTCTTT.

CDR3 nucleotides: TGTGCCAGCAGTCAGTCGCCAGCTAACTATGGCTACACCTTC. Translation gives CASSQSPANYGYTF. This sequence joins TRBV7-3 and TRBJ1-2; D is unclear. CDR3 size: 14 residues. Per germline, CDR1 SGHTA and CDR2 FQGTGA. Trimming cost V 6 bases and J 0 bases, with 11 bases left between them. Supplemented by reference TRBV7-3 and TRBJ1-2, the full variable domain reads GAGVSQTPSNKVTEKGKYVELRCDPISGHTALYWYRQSLGQGPEFLIYFQGTGAADDSGLPNDRFFAVRPEGSVSTLKIQRTERGDSAVYLCASSQSPANYGYTFGSGTRLTVV.

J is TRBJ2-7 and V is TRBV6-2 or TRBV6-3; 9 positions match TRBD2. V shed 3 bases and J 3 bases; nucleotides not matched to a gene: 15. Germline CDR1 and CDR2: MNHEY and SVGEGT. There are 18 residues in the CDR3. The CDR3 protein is CASSYLSRLAGKDYEQYF. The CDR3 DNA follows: TGTGCCAGCAGTTATCTGAGTCGTCTAGCGGGGAAAGACTACGAGCAGTACTTC.

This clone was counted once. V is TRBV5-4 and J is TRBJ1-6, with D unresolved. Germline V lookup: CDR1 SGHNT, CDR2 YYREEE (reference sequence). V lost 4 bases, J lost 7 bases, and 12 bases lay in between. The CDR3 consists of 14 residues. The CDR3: CASSRRDKNSPLHF. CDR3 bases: TGTGCCAGCAGCCGCCGGGATAAGAATTCACCCCTCCACTTT.

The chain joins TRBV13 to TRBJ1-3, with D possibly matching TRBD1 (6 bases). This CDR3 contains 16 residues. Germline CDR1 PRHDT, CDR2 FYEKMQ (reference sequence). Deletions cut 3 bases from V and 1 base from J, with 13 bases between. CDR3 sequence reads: CASSFRQGFSGNTIYF. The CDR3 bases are TGTGCCAGCAGCTTTAGGCAGGGGTTTTCTGGAAACACCATATATTTT.

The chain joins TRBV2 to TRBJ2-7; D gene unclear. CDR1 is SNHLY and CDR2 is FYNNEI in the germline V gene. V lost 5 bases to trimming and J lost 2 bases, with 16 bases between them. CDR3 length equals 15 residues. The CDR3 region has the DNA TGTGCCAGCAGTCCCCTCCCGCAGGCCGCCTACGAGCAGTACTTC. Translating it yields CASSPLPQAAYEQYF.

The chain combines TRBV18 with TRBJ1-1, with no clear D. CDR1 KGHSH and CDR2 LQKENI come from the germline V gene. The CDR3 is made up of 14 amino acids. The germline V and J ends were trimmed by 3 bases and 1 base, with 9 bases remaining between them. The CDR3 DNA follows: TGTGCCAGCTCACCGCAGACATCGAACACTGAAGCTTTCTTT. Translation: CASSPQTSNTEAFF.